This T cell receptor beta chain was retrieved from a study of T cell responses to AZD1222 COVID-19 vaccine. General study findings and limits: At 160-218 and 743-854, vaccine-associated CD4 TCRs were dominant, and they spanned spike.

The V and J ends lost 7 bases and 4 bases, in that order; junction bases with no gene match: 17. Germline lookup yields CDR1 SGHNT and CDR2 YYREEE (reference sequence). CDR3 length: 16 amino acids. About this clone: Its target is not known.

The protocol was immunoSEQ multiplex PCR, while the TCRdb copy is restricted to in-frame clones and leaves out a portion. There are some 150,000 clones in the sample; approximately 86% occur only once, and about 5.4% lies in the top ten. The receptor was isolated from an adult who received the AZD1222 COVID-19 vaccine. The sequencing used peripheral blood, collected 28 days after the second AZD1222 dose. This sequence joins TRBV5-4 and TRBJ2-7; 7 nucleotides line up with TRBD2. The CDR3 coding sequence is TGTGCCAGCCGCCGCGACGGGGGGTCGAAGGCGTACGAGCAGTACTTC. Its translation: CASRRDGGSKAYEQYF.